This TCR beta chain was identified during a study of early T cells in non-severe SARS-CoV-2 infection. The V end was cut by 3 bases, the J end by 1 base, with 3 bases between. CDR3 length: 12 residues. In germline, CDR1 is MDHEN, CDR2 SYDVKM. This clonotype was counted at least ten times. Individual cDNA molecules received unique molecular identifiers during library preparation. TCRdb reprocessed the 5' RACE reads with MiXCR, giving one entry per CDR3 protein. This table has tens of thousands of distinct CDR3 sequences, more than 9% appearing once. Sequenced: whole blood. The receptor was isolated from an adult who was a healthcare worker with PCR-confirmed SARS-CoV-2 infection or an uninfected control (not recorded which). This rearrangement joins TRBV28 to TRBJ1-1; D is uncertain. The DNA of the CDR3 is TGTGCCAGCAGTTTGAGGAACACTGAAGCTTTCTTT. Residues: CASSLRNTEAFF. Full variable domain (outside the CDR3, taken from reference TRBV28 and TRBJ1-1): DVKVTQSSRYLVKRTGEKVFLECVQDMDHENMFWYRQDPGLGLRLIYFSYDVKMKEKGDIPEGYSVSREKKERFSLILESASTNQTSMYLCASSLRNTEAFFGQGTRLTVV.